The 3 T cell receptor beta chains listed next were all sequenced from one sample in a study of blood T cell repertoires in COVID-19. Generated by immunoSEQ multiplex PCR, the TCRdb table keeps only in-frame clones and is missing some. This table holds more than 150,000 clones, more than 75% found once. What was sequenced was peripheral blood. These receptor sequences come from a man in his forties with active or convalescent COVID-19.

The chain joins TRBV14 to TRBJ2-7, with D unclear. The V end was cut by 1 base, the J end by 3 bases, with 10 bases between. This CDR3 is 14 amino acids long. Germline V gene lookup returns CDR1 SGHDN and CDR2 FVKESK. The CDR3 DNA follows: TGTGCCAGCAGCCAAGGGTTCGGTGGCTACGAGCAGTACTTC. This codes for CASSQGFGGYEQYF.

CDR3 coding DNA: TGTGCCAGCAGCTCCCGGACTAGCGGGGGAAATGAGCAGTTCTTC. This encodes CASSSRTSGGNEQFF. The chain recombines TRBV5-4 with TRBJ2-1; 13 bases are a match to TRBD2. Germline loops: CDR1 SGHNT, CDR2 YYREEE (reference sequence). V shed 3 bases, J shed 7 bases, and the junction held 4 bases outside the gene matches. The CDR3 loop spans 15 amino acids.

The chain carries TRBV19 and TRBJ1-1; D unclear. V lost 7 bases and J 0 bases, leaving 12 bases between the germline ends. Looked up from germline, CDR1 is LNHDA and CDR2 is SQIVND (reference sequence). This CDR3 is 14 amino acids long. The CDR3, as DNA: TGTGCCAGTAAAGAAAAGCTTATGAACACTGAAGCTTTCTTT. It translates to CASKEKLMNTEAFF.